Each of the 11 T cell receptor beta chains below was sequenced from the same sample in a study of blood T cell repertoires in COVID-19. Generated by immunoSEQ multiplex PCR, the TCRdb table keeps only in-frame clones and is missing some. Among some 200,000 clones listed, roughly 90% were seen once. Source material: PBMCs or T cells enriched from blood (not recorded which). The receptors were gathered from a man in his late teens or twenties with acute COVID-19.

The rearrangement links TRBV14 to TRBJ1-6; D may be TRBD1 (5 bases). The germline gives CDR1 SGHDN, CDR2 FVKESK. Trimming stripped 2 bases from V and 2 bases from J, with 10 bases between. The CDR3 is 16 residues long. CDR3 coding DNA: TGTGCCAGCAGCCAAAACAGGTTTACCTATAATTCACCCCTCCACTTT. This sequence encodes CASSQNRFTYNSPLHF.

The rearrangement joins TRBV11-3 to TRBJ2-7; 8 bases fit TRBD1. V lost 1 base, J lost 4 bases, and 3 bases stayed unmatched. CDR1 is SGHNT, CDR2 YENEEA, per germline. The CDR3 runs to 14 residues. CDR3 sequence: CASSLGQGAYEQYF. CDR3 coding DNA: TGTGCCAGCAGCTTAGGCCAGGGGGCTTACGAGCAGTACTTC.

The chain uses TRBV12-3 or TRBV12-4 and TRBJ2-1; perhaps TRBD1 as D (6 bases). The V gene lost 4 bases and the J gene lost 5 bases, with 9 bases spanning the gap. The CDR3 sequence is 13 residues long. The CDR3 spells CASSSGHNNEQFF. The DNA of the CDR3 is TGTGCCAGCAGTTCGGGACACAACAATGAGCAGTTCTTC.

This chain links TRBV4-1 with TRBJ2-7; possible D gene TRBD1, 6 bases. Germline values: CDR1 MGHRA, CDR2 YSYEKL. The germline V and J ends were trimmed by 4 bases and 2 bases, with 9 bases remaining between them. The CDR3 runs 13 residues. For the CDR3, the DNA is TGCGCCAGCAGCCCGGGGACAACCTACGAGCAGTACTTC. This codes for CASSPGTTYEQYF.

This rearrangement joins TRBV9 to TRBJ2-1; tentative D call: TRBD2 (6 bases). CDR1 is SGDLS and CDR2 is YYNGEE in the germline V gene. The CDR3 runs 16 residues. V lost 4 bases to trimming and J lost 3 bases, with 17 bases between them. This CDR3 reads CASSPTRVADYNEQFF. DNA of the CDR3: TGTGCCAGCAGCCCCACCCGAGTAGCGGACTACAATGAGCAGTTCTTC. The variable domain in full, completed from reference TRBV9 and TRBJ2-1, reads DSGVTQTPKHLITATGQRVTLRCSPRSGDLSVYWYQQSLDQGLQFLIQYYNGEERAKGNILERFSAQQFPDLHSELNLSSLELGDSALYFCASSPTRVADYNEQFFGPGTRLTVL.

The rearrangement links TRBV24-1 to TRBJ2-7; tentatively, D is TRBD2 (5 bases). The CDR3 consists of 14 residues. Germline V gene data show CDR1 as KGHDR and CDR2 as SFDVKD. The V end was cut by 4 bases, the J end by 3 bases, with 12 bases between. This chain's CDR3 is CATSDSGTLYEQYF. The CDR3, as DNA: TGTGCCACCAGTGACTCGGGAACCCTCTACGAGCAGTACTTC.

V and J are TRBV6-5 and TRBJ2-7; TRBD1 aligns across 9 bases. The CDR3 sequence is 15 residues long. Trimming at V came to 7 bases and at J to 6 bases, leaving 13 bases not matched to a gene. Germline V gene data show CDR1 as MNHEY and CDR2 as SVGAGI. The CDR3 DNA reads as TGTGCCAGCACCTTATCCGGGACAGGGAATGGCGAGCAGTACTTC. Amino acid sequence: CASTLSGTGNGEQYF.

The rearrangement links TRBV27 to TRBJ1-6, with no clear D. Looked up from germline, CDR1 is MNHEY and CDR2 is SMNVEV (reference sequence). The CDR3 is 12 amino acids. The V gene lost 5 bases and the J gene lost 4 bases, with 3 bases spanning the gap. CDR3 amino acids: CASSQYNSPLHF. CDR3 in DNA: TGTGCCAGCAGTCAATATAATTCACCCCTCCACTTT.

The rearrangement joins TRBV11-2 to TRBJ2-7; 10 bases are a match to TRBD2. The CDR3 length is 16 residues. CDR1 is SGHAT, CDR2 FQNNGV, per germline. V lost 5 bases and J lost 5; bases outside the gene matches: 12. CDR3 in DNA: TGTGCCAGCAGCCCCCGTCGGCTAGCGGGAGCGAACGAGCAGTACTTC. This codes for CASSPRRLAGANEQYF.

This chain uses TRBV7-2 with TRBJ1-6; 7 nucleotides agree with TRBD1. Germline trimming cut 4 bases from V and 10 bases from J; bases unmatched to any gene: 13. CDR3 length: 16 residues. Germline values: CDR1 SGHTA, CDR2 FQGNSA. The CDR3 protein is CASSSYYRGQRSPLHF. CDR3 nucleotides: TGTGCCAGCAGCTCGTACTACAGGGGACAGAGGTCACCCCTCCACTTT.

The chain recombines TRBV7-9 with TRBJ2-7; no reliable D call. Germline loops: CDR1 SEHNR, CDR2 FQNEAQ (reference sequence). V dropped 5 bases and J dropped 1 base, with 12 bases sitting between them. CDR3 size: 14 residues. CDR3 sequence: CASSPTLVSYEQYF. DNA for the CDR3: TGTGCCAGCAGCCCCACCCTAGTGTCCTACGAGCAGTACTTC.